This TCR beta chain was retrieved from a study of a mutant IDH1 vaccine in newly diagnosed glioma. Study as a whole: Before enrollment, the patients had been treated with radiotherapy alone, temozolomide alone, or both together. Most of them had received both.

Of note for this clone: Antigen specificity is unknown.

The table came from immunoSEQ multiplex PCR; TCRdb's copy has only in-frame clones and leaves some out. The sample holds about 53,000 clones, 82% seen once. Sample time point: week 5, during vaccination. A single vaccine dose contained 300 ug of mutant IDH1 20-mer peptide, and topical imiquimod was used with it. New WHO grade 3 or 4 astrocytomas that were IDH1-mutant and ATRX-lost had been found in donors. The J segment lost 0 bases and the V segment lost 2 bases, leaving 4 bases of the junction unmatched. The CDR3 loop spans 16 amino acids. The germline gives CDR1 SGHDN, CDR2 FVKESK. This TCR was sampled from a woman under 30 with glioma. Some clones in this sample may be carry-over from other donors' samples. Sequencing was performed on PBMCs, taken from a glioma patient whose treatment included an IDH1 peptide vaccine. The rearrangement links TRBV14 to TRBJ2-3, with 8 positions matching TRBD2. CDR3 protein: CASSQRTGGSTDTQYF. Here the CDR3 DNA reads TGTGCCAGCAGCCAACGGACGGGGGGGAGCACAGATACGCAGTATTTT.